The source of this TCR beta chain is a study of beta chain features in type 1 diabetes. General observations from the study: Naive, central memory and regulatory TCRB repertoires appeared more similar among patients than healthy donors. Significant though moderate, a shortening of TCRB CDR3s appeared in all four CD4+ subsets of Type 1 diabetes patients. It was possible that PCR favored shorter templates, equally so in patients and controls.

Each of the CD4+ naive, central memory, regulatory and stem cell-like memory populations was sorted via CD45RO/CCR7/CD25/CD127/CD95/CD27. Sorted populations all had greater than 95% purity. J was trimmed by 5 bases and V by 3 bases; bases with no gene match: 5. CDR1 is LGHNA and CDR2 is YNFKEQ in the germline V gene. The CDR3 totals 15 residues. Worth noting for this clone: Its antigen is unidentified.

The sequenced template was cDNA made from the entire isolated RNA. TCRdb keeps only in-frame clones here, not all; method: immunoSEQ multiplex PCR. The sample has around 250,000 clones, about 15% seen once. Sequences were obtained from naive CD4+ T cells from blood. This clonotype was sampled from a man younger than 45 with type 1 diabetes. The chain combines TRBV4-2 with TRBJ2-1; 9 bases are shared with TRBD1. The CDR3 DNA follows: TGTGCCAGCAGCCACCTCCGGGACAGGGACAATGAGCAGTTCTTC. Translated, it gives CASSHLRDRDNEQFF.